These 23 T cell receptor beta chains came from one sample sequenced in a study of T cells after yellow fever vaccination. TCRdb recomputed calls from the 5' RACE reads with MiXCR, one row per CDR3 protein. Among about 350,000 distinct CDR3 sequences listed, around 8.1% were seen once. This specimen was PBMCs, taken around 45 days after the first yellow fever vaccination. The receptors shown here come from a man aged 18 to 29 who received the YFV17D yellow fever vaccine.

V gene TRBV3-1 combines with J gene TRBJ2-6; 10 positions agree with TRBD1. The CDR3 runs 18 residues. V lost 4 bases, J lost 0 bases, and 6 bases stayed unmatched. CDR1 and CDR2 (germline): LGHDT, YNNKEL (reference sequence). CDR3 protein: CASSRGTGAFSGANVLTF. The CDR3 nucleotides read TGTGCCAGCAGCCGTGGGACAGGGGCATTCTCTGGGGCCAACGTCCTGACTTTC.

This clonotype was recorded a few times. CDR3 bases: TGTGCCACCAGCAGAGATGTGTCCCTGACCTACGAGCAGTACTTC. It specifies CATSRDVSLTYEQYF. The rearrangement joins TRBV15 to TRBJ2-7; D remains unclear. The CDR3 is 15 amino acids. Germline V gene data show CDR1 as LNHNV and CDR2 as YYDKDF (reference sequence). The V and J ends lost 0 bases and 2 bases respectively, with 11 bases between them.

The rearrangement links TRBV13 to TRBJ2-3, with TRBD2 identical over 8 bases. CDR3 length equals 16 residues. The V gene end was trimmed by 4 bases and the J gene end by 4 bases; junction bases not matched to a gene: 10. Germline loops: CDR1 PRHDT, CDR2 FYEKMQ (reference sequence). The CDR3 bases are TGTGCCAGCAGCTCCCCCTCGCAGCGGGGGCCAGATACGCAGTATTTT. Protein sequence: CASSSPSQRGPDTQYF.

In this sample, this clonotype turned up a few times. This chain joins TRBV7-9 and TRBJ2-3, with TRBD2 identical over 12 bases. This CDR3 is built from 16 residues. The junction had 5 bases not matched to a gene; V was cut back by 6 bases and J by 1 base. Germline V CDR1 and CDR2: SEHNR, FQNEAQ (reference sequence). The CDR3 DNA sequence: TGTGCCAGCAGGGAGCGGACTAGCGGGGGCACAGATACGCAGTATTTT. Translated: CASRERTSGGTDTQYF. Combining the CDR3 with reference TRBV7-9 and TRBJ2-3 gives the whole variable domain DTGVSQNPRHKITKRGQNVTFRCDPISEHNRLYWYRQTLGQGPEFLTYFQNEAQLEKSRLLSDRFSAERPKGSFSTLEIQRTEQGDSAMYLCASRERTSGGTDTQYFGPGTRLTVL.

This clonotype was found a few times. The chain is built from TRBV25-1 and TRBJ1-6; D is uncertain. Per germline, CDR1 MGHDK and CDR2 SYGVNS. V was clipped by 4 bases and J by 8 bases, with 12 bases between them. CDR3 length: 14 amino acids. The CDR3 sequence is CASSATESYSPLHF. The CDR3 coding sequence is TGTGCCAGCAGTGCCACGGAATCTTATTCACCCCTCCACTTT.

The J gene is TRBJ2-5, the V gene TRBV6-5; D assignment may be TRBD1 or TRBD2 (5 bases each). The CDR3 extends over 13 amino acids. Germline lookup yields CDR1 MNHEY and CDR2 SVGAGI. V dropped 2 bases and J dropped 5 bases, with 9 bases sitting between them. The CDR3 DNA reads as TGTGCCAGCAGTTACGGGGGTCTCGAGACCCAGTACTTC. This gives the protein CASSYGGLETQYF.

The chain employs TRBV28 and TRBJ2-3; 9 bases fit TRBD2. Germline V CDR1 and CDR2: MDHEN, SYDVKM. The V gene end was trimmed by 10 bases and the J gene end by 7 bases; junction bases not matched to a gene: 33. This CDR3 has 21 residues. CDR3 amino acids: CAMGSGILCRRGGLVSNTQYF. CDR3 in DNA: TGTGCCATGGGCTCCGGGATCCTCTGCCGGCGGGGGGGCCTCGTATCAAATACGCAGTATTTT.

The genes are TRBV10-3 and TRBJ1-1; D gene uncertain. This CDR3 region has 13 residues. The V end was cut by 3 bases, the J end by 6 bases, with 11 bases between. From germline, CDR1 is ENHRY and CDR2 SYGVKD. For the CDR3, the DNA is TGTGCCATCAGTGATTCGGTGGGCGCTGAAGCTTTCTTT. Its protein is CAISDSVGAEAFF.

The chain uses TRBV3-1 and TRBJ2-1; D call uncertain. The CDR3 consists of 12 residues. Germline CDR1 reads LGHDT; CDR2 reads YNNKEL (reference sequence). Trimming stripped 6 bases from V and 5 bases from J, with 8 bases between. CDR3 sequence (DNA): TGTGCCAGCAGTTGGAACAACAATGAGCAGTTCTTC. Its protein product is CASSWNNNEQFF.

This clonotype showed up many times. This chain uses TRBV7-2 with TRBJ2-3; D possibly corresponds to TRBD1 (5 bases). CDR1 is SGHTA, CDR2 FQGNSA, per germline. The CDR3 is 14 residues long. Trimming shortened V by 0 bases and J by 6 bases, and 10 bases separated the two germline ends. Written as DNA, the CDR3 is TGTGCCAGCAGCTTAGCGGGGCACCGGGATACGCAGTATTTT. Its translation is CASSLAGHRDTQYF.

Note on this clonotype: A read error may be the cause here, since a much bigger clone is one base away. The chain links TRBV9 to TRBJ2-1; D possibly matches TRBD1 or TRBD2 (6 bases each). CDR3 size: 13 residues. Germline V gives CDR1 SGDLS, CDR2 YYNGEE. The CDR3 sequence: CDSSSFGGGEQFF. DNA of the CDR3: TGTGACAGCAGCTCATTCGGGGGCGGCGAGCAGTTCTTC.

This clonotype was seen a few times. This chain joins TRBV20-1 and TRBJ1-2; no firm D call. Germline values: CDR1 DFQATT, CDR2 SNEGSKA (reference sequence). This CDR3 region has 15 residues. V lost 5 bases and J 3 bases, leaving 19 bases between the germline ends. The CDR3 reads CSAEAGRRSDYGYTF. CDR3 DNA: TGCAGTGCTGAGGCTGGACGACGGTCCGACTATGGCTACACCTTC.

The chain couples TRBV6-1 to TRBJ1-1; unclear D gene. The CDR3 has 13 residues. Germline loops: CDR1 MNHNS, CDR2 SASEGT. With 3 bases removed from V and 8 bases from J, the gap between germline ends came to 13 bases. The CDR3 spells CASSEVLGWEAFF. CDR3 in DNA: TGTGCCAGCAGTGAGGTGCTGGGGTGGGAAGCTTTCTTT.

As DNA, the CDR3 is TGTGCCAGCAGTTACTCTATCGCCTCAGTCGGCTACACCTTC. Encoded protein: CASSYSIASVGYTF. The gene calls are TRBV6-2 or TRBV6-3 and TRBJ1-2; no clear D. Per the germline V gene, CDR1 is MNHEY and CDR2 is SVGEGT. Trimming stripped 0 bases from V and 8 bases from J, with 13 bases between. This CDR3 is built from 14 residues.

The genes are TRBV18 and TRBJ1-6; 7 bases are shared with TRBD1. CDR1 KGHSH and CDR2 LQKENI come from the germline V gene. The CDR3 loop spans 15 amino acids. Trimming took 6 bases from V and 0 from J; bases not matched to a gene: 2. For the CDR3, the DNA is TGTGCCAGCTCGCGGGACAGCTCCTATAATTCACCCCTCCACTTT. It translates to CASSRDSSYNSPLHF.

This clonotype has more than one count but fewer than ten. The rearrangement links TRBV12-3 or TRBV12-4 to TRBJ2-5, with 8 bases matching TRBD2. The CDR3 is made up of 13 amino acids. Trimming took 6 bases from V and 4 from J; bases not matched to a gene: 4. The CDR3 loop reads CASRLSGAETQYF. The DNA of the CDR3 is TGTGCCAGCAGGCTTAGCGGGGCAGAGACCCAGTACTTC.

This sequence joins TRBV9 and TRBJ1-3, with unresolved D. The germline V gene encodes CDR1 SGDLS and CDR2 YYNGEE. Trimming stripped 4 bases from V and 4 bases from J, with 15 bases between. The CDR3 runs 15 residues. The CDR3 loop is CASSPRLDSGNTIYF. The CDR3 DNA reads as TGTGCCAGCAGCCCCCGTCTGGACTCCGGAAACACCATATATTTT.

This clonotype was detected many times. The CDR3 sequence: CASSPNILNTEAFF. CDR3 sequence (DNA): TGTGCCAGCAGCCCCAACATACTGAACACTGAAGCTTTCTTT. The rearrangement links TRBV7-9 to TRBJ1-1, with D unresolved. Between the trimmed V and J ends, which lost 5 bases and 0 bases, there was a span of 10 bases. This CDR3 is 14 amino acids long. The germline V gene encodes CDR1 SEHNR and CDR2 FQNEAQ (reference sequence).

The genes are TRBV6-4 and TRBJ1-2; the D gene is possibly TRBD1 (5 bases). CDR1 and CDR2 (germline): MRHNA, SNTAGT. The CDR3 loop spans 14 amino acids. V lost 4 bases and J 5 bases, leaving 14 bases between the germline ends. CDR3 nucleotides: TGTGCCAGCAGTGCGGACGGGGGTTGGTATGGCTACACCTTC. Amino acids: CASSADGGWYGYTF.

This clonotype was observed many times. This sequence joins TRBV6-2 or TRBV6-3 and TRBJ2-3; 7 positions match TRBD2. The CDR3 sequence is 13 residues long. Unmatched junction bases numbered 6, after V lost 8 bases and J lost 4 bases. Germline V gives CDR1 MNHEY, CDR2 SVGEGT. This CDR3 is CASGRGVADTQYF. The CDR3 nucleotides read TGTGCCAGCGGACGGGGGGTAGCAGATACGCAGTATTTT.

A few counts support this clonotype. This chain uses TRBV5-1 with TRBJ2-1; the match to TRBD1 covers 9 bases. The CDR3 has 16 residues. Germline CDR1 is SGHRS and CDR2 is YFSETQ. Trimming at V came to 4 bases and at J to 6 bases, leaving 11 bases not matched to a gene. CDR3 protein: CASSPKTGTGTNEQFF. The CDR3 DNA reads TGCGCCAGCAGCCCCAAAACCGGGACAGGGACCAATGAGCAGTTCTTC.

This chain connects TRBV28 to TRBJ2-5; unclear D gene. Trimming left V 1 base short and J 6 bases short, with 9 bases between. This CDR3 comprises 13 residues. Germline values: CDR1 MDHEN, CDR2 SYDVKM. The CDR3 reads CASSLLVSKTQYF. The CDR3 DNA is TGTGCCAGCAGTTTATTAGTGAGCAAGACCCAGTACTTC.

The table lists this clonotype with a few counts. The chain joins TRBV6-2 or TRBV6-3 to TRBJ2-5; D gene uncertain. The CDR3 covers 13 residues. Trimming cost V 6 bases and J 10 bases, with 18 bases left between them. Germline CDR1 and CDR2: MNHEY and SVGEGT. The CDR3 DNA sequence: TGTGCCAGCAGCCTCGGCCTGGGTACGGGCCAGTACTTC. This gives the protein CASSLGLGTGQYF.